This T cell receptor (beta chain) was identified in a study of blood T cell repertoires in COVID-19. V lost 2 bases and J lost 4; bases outside the gene matches: 5. The CDR3 runs 14 residues. The germline gives CDR1 SGHAT, CDR2 FQNNGV. In the original processing: For nucleated cells, counts were estimated from reference gene primer amplification. Using immunoSEQ multiplex PCR, the repertoire was profiled, and TCRdb retains in-frame clones only, with some absent. The DNA gave D and trimming, while V, J and clone size come from that table. The sample holds around 700,000 clones, 75% to 90% seen once. The TCR was taken from a woman between 18 and 29 years old with acute or convalescent COVID-19. The J gene is TRBJ2-7, the V gene TRBV11-2; TRBD1 aligns across 7 bases. Sequencing used peripheral blood. The CDR3 DNA sequence: TGTGCCAGCAGCTTACGAGACAGGGCATACGAGCAGTACTTC. Protein product: CASSLRDRAYEQYF.